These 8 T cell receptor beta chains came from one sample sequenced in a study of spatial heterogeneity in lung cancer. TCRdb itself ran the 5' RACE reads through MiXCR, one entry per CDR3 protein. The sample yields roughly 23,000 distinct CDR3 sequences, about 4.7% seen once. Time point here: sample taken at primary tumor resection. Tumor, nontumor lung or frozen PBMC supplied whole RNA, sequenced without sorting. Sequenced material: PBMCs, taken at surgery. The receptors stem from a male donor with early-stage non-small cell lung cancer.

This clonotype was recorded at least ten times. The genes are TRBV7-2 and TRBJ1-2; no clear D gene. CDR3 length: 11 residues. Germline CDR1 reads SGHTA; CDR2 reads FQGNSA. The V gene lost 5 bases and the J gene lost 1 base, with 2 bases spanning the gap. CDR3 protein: CASSLNYGYTF. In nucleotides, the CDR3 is TGTGCCAGCAGCCTTAACTATGGCTACACCTTC. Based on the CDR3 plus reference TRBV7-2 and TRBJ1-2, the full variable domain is GAGVSQSPSNKVTEKGKDVELRCDPISGHTALYWYRQSLGQGLEFLIYFQGNSAPDKSGLPSDRFSAERTGGSVSTLTIQRTQQEDSAVYLCASSLNYGYTFGSGTRLTVV.

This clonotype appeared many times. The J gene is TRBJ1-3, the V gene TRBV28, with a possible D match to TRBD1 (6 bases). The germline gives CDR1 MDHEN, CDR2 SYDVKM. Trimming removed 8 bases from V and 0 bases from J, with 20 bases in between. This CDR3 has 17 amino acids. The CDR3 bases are TGTGCCAGCGTTAGTGGGGGGGCTGGAAGCTCTGGAAACACCATATATTTT. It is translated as CASVSGGAGSSGNTIYF.

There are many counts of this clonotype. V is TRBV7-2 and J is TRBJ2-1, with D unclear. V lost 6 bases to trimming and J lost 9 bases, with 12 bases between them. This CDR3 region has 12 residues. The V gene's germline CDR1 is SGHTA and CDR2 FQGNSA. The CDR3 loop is CASRGLATEQFF. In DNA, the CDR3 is TGTGCCAGCAGGGGTTTGGCGACTGAGCAGTTCTTC.

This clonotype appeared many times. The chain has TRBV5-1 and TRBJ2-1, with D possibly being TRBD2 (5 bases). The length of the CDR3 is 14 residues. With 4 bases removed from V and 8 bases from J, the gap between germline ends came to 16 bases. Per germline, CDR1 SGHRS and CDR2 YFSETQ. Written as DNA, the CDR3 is TGCGCCAGCAGCAGAGGGTCTCTGGTCGATGAGCAGTTCTTC. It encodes CASSRGSLVDEQFF.

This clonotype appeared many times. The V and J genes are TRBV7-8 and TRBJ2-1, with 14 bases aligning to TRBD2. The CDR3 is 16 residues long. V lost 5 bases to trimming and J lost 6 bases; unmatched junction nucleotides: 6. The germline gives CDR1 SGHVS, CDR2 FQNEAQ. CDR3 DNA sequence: TGTGCCAGCAGCCCTCCGGGACTAGCGGGGGCCAATGAGCAGTTCTTC. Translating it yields CASSPPGLAGANEQFF.

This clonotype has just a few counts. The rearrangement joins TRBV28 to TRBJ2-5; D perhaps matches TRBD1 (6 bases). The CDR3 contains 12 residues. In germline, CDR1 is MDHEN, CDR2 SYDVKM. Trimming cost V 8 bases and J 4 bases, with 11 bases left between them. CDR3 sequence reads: CASGGLGETQYF. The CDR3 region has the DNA TGTGCCAGCGGGGGCCTGGGAGAGACCCAGTACTTC.

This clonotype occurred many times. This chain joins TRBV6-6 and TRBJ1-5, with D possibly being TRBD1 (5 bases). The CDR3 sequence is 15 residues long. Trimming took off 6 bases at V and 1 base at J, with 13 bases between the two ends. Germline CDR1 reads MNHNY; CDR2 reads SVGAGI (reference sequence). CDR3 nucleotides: TGTGCCAGCAGGGAAGGACAATCCAGCAATCAGCCCCAGCATTTT. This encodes CASREGQSSNQPQHF.

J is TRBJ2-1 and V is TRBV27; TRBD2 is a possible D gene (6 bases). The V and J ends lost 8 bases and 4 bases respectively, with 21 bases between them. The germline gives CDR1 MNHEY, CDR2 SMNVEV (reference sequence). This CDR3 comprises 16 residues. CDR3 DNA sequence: TGTGCCAGCCGACGGGGAGGTGGGGCGGAATACAATGAGCAGTTCTTC. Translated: CASRRGGGAEYNEQFF.